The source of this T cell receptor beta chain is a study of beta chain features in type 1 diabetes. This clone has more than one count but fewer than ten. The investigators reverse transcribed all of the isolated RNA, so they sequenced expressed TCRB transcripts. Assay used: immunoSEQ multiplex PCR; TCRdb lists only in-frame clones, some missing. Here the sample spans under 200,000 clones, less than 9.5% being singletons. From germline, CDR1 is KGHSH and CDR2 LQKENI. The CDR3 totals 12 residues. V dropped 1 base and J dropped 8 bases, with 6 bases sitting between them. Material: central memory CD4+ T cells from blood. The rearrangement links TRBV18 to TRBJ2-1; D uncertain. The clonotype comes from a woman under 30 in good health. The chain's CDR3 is CASSPLQYEQFF. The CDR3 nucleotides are TGTGCCAGCTCACCACTTCAGTATGAGCAGTTCTTC.